This TCR beta chain was retrieved from a study of human T cells and chemical hapten exposure. About the research overall: Upper-back patch tests with 0.01% DPC were read at 6 days.

This clonotype was seen a few times. TCRdb re-called the RACE reads through MiXCR, storing one row per CDR3 protein. Here the sample spans fewer than 350,000 distinct CDR3 sequences, almost 8% being singletons. Documented time point: pre-sensitization, week 0. Treatment indicated: therapeutic diphenylcyclopropenone sensitization with weekly scalp DPC. It was from unfractionated whole blood that total RNA was extracted. The clonotype was recovered from a man aged 18 to 35 with alopecia areata. Some clones in this sample may be carry-over from other donors' samples. Sequencing used whole blood, obtained in connection with sensitization to the hapten diphenylcyclopropenone (DPC).

This CDR3 is CASKMAGAYEQYV. CDR3 bases: TGTGCCAGTAAGATGGCGGGGGCCTACGAGCAGTACGTC. This sequence joins TRBV27 and TRBJ2-7, with 7 bases lining up with TRBD2. CDR1 and CDR2 (germline): MNHEY, SMNVEV (reference sequence). Trimming took 9 bases from V and 2 from J; bases not matched to a gene: 7. This CDR3 has 13 amino acids.